These 28 T cell receptor beta chains came from one sample sequenced in a study of cytomegalovirus exposure and HLA in healthy donors. PCR amplification relied on 60 Vbeta primers (plus 13 Jbeta primers). The protocol was immunoSEQ multiplex PCR, while the TCRdb copy is restricted to in-frame clones and leaves out a portion. The sample holds 100,000 to 150,000 clones, around 73% seen once. Sequenced input: PBMCs. The receptors here all came from a female donor in good health and CMV-seronegative.

This clone was found a few times. This rearrangement joins TRBV19 to TRBJ1-4, with D maybe TRBD1 (6 bases). V dropped 1 base and J dropped 7 bases, with 10 bases sitting between them. CDR3 length: 14 residues. Germline V gene lookup returns CDR1 LNHDA and CDR2 SQIVND (reference sequence). The CDR3 DNA sequence: TGTGCCAGTAGTATAGTGCAGGGGAGTGAAAAACTGTTTTTT. It is translated as CASSIVQGSEKLFF.

The chain has TRBV5-1 and TRBJ2-1; D unresolved. In germline, CDR1 is SGHRS, CDR2 YFSETQ. V lost 0 bases and J 16 bases, leaving 14 bases between the germline ends. This CDR3 has 12 amino acids. CDR3 sequence reads: CASSLEADTYFF. The CDR3 DNA follows: TGCGCCAGCAGCTTGGAGGCGGATACGTATTTCTTC.

The CDR3 protein is CASSVLQGAGETQYF. The CDR3 DNA follows: TGCGCCAGCAGCGTCCTACAGGGGGCCGGGGAGACCCAGTACTTC. V and J are TRBV5-1 and TRBJ2-5; 9 bases line up with TRBD1. V trimming: 4 bases; J trimming: 5 bases; junction bases outside the gene matches: 9. The CDR3 loop spans 15 amino acids. The germline V gene encodes CDR1 SGHRS and CDR2 YFSETQ. The full variable domain, completed using reference TRBV5-1 and TRBJ2-5, is KAGVTQTPRYLIKTRGQQVTLSCSPISGHRSVSWYQQTPGQGLQFLFEYFSETQRNKGNFPGRFSGRQFSNSRSEMNVSTLELGDSALYLCASSVLQGAGETQYFGPGTRLLVL.

This chain links TRBV30 with TRBJ2-1, with TRBD2 identical over 9 bases. CDR3 length: 15 residues. Germline loops: CDR1 GTSNPN, CDR2 SVGIG (reference sequence). The ends lost 2 bases at V and 4 bases at J; junction bases unmatched: 6. The CDR3 sequence is CAWSRRLAAYNEQFF. The CDR3 region has the DNA TGTGCCTGGAGTCGACGACTAGCGGCATACAATGAGCAGTTCTTC.

V and J are TRBV6-4 and TRBJ1-1; D perhaps matches TRBD1 (6 bases). Trimming took 3 bases from V and 5 from J, leaving 10 bases between them. Looked up from germline, CDR1 is MRHNA and CDR2 is SNTAGT. This CDR3 comprises 13 residues. The CDR3 coding sequence is TGTGCCAGCAGTGAACAGGGAGGGACTGAAGCTTTCTTT. Amino acid sequence: CASSEQGGTEAFF.

The V and J genes are TRBV19 and TRBJ2-7; 8 nucleotides line up with TRBD1. The length of the CDR3 is 13 residues. Germline CDR1 reads LNHDA; CDR2 reads SQIVND (reference sequence). V was clipped by 4 bases and J by 6 bases; unmatched bases: 5. Here the CDR3 reads CASSTDGTGEQYF. The CDR3 DNA is TGTGCCAGTAGTACTGACGGGACAGGCGAGCAGTACTTC.

This chain links TRBV5-1 with TRBJ1-1; D is perhaps TRBD1 (6 bases). The ends were cut back, 4 bases at V and 3 bases at J, with 10 bases in the middle. The CDR3 extends over 13 amino acids. The V gene's germline CDR1 is SGHRS and CDR2 YFSETQ. The CDR3 here is CASSTDRHTEAFF. DNA of the CDR3: TGCGCCAGCAGCACCGACAGGCACACTGAAGCTTTCTTT.

This chain connects TRBV5-1 to TRBJ2-5; 10 bases match TRBD1. The end of the DNA is better explained by TRBJ2-7, so the J call may be wrong. Germline lookup yields CDR1 SGHRS and CDR2 YFSETQ. The CDR3 is 14 amino acids. CDR3 in amino acids: CASSLMGQGREQYF. The CDR3 bases are TGCGCCAGCAGCTTGATGGGACAGGGGCGCGAGCAGTACTTC.

In its sample, this clone was seen once. The chain is built from TRBV19 and TRBJ2-7; weak D call: TRBD1 (6 bases). Per germline, CDR1 LNHDA and CDR2 SQIVND (reference sequence). The CDR3 loop spans 14 amino acids. The V gene lost 3 bases and the J gene lost 4 bases, with 13 bases spanning the gap. The CDR3 DNA sequence: TGTGCCAGTAGTATGTATATAGGGGGTTACGAGCAGTACTTC. Its translation is CASSMYIGGYEQYF.

V usage is TRBV7-7 and J usage is TRBJ2-5, with 7 bases aligning to TRBD2. J was trimmed by 5 bases and V by 1 base; bases with no gene match: 4. CDR3 size: 14 residues. CDR1 and CDR2 from the germline V gene are SSHAT and FNYEAQ (reference sequence). The chain's CDR3 is CASSLGPGGETQYF. The CDR3 DNA reads as TGTGCCAGCAGCTTAGGGCCCGGGGGGGAGACCCAGTACTTC. Combining the CDR3 with reference TRBV7-7 and TRBJ2-5 gives the whole variable domain GAGVSQSPRYKVTKRGQDVTLRCDPISSHATLYWYQQALGQGPEFLTYFNYEAQPDKSGLPSDRFSAERPEGSISTLTIQRTEQRDSAMYRCASSLGPGGETQYFGPGTRLLVL.

V usage is TRBV9 and J usage is TRBJ2-3, with 9 bases identical to TRBD2. CDR3 length: 15 residues. Germline V CDR1 and CDR2: SGDLS, YYNGEE. J gave up 4 bases and V 1 base, and 4 bases lay outside the gene matches. The CDR3 is CASSVSSGSPDTQYF. CDR3 in DNA: TGTGCCAGCAGCGTAAGTAGCGGGAGTCCAGATACGCAGTATTTT.

J is TRBJ2-1 and V is TRBV7-3; TRBD2 matches at 7 bases. The trim removed 4 bases at V and 0 bases at J, leaving 3 bases unmatched. Germline CDR1 SGHTA, CDR2 FQGTGA. This CDR3 is 15 amino acids long. Here the CDR3 reads CASSSRGSSYNEQFF. DNA of the CDR3: TGTGCCAGCAGCTCCCGCGGGAGCTCCTACAATGAGCAGTTCTTC.

The V and J genes are TRBV19 and TRBJ1-1; 7 nucleotides align to TRBD1. CDR1 and CDR2 (germline): LNHDA, SQIVND (reference sequence). V shed 6 bases and J 0 bases; nucleotides not matched to a gene: 7. This CDR3 has 15 amino acids. CDR3 amino acids: CASRGQSIMNTEAFF. The CDR3 DNA follows: TGTGCCAGTAGGGGACAGAGCATCATGAACACTGAAGCTTTCTTT.

J is TRBJ2-1 and V is TRBV5-4; tentatively, D is TRBD2 (6 bases). The germline gives CDR1 SGHNT, CDR2 YYREEE (reference sequence). V lost 4 bases to trimming and J lost 0 bases, with 14 bases between them. The CDR3 is made up of 16 amino acids. The CDR3 is CASSPGGGISYNEQFF. The CDR3 region has the DNA TGTGCCAGCAGCCCTGGCGGCGGGATCTCCTACAATGAGCAGTTCTTC. Full variable domain (outside the CDR3, taken from reference TRBV5-4 and TRBJ2-1): ETGVTQSPTHLIKTRGQQVTLRCSSQSGHNTVSWYQQALGQGPQFIFQYYREEENGRGNFPPRFSGLQFPNYSSELNVNALELDDSALYLCASSPGGGISYNEQFFGPGTRLTVL.

The chain has TRBV4-3 and TRBJ2-3; no firm D call. The germline gives CDR1 LGHNA, CDR2 YSLEER. The V and J ends lost 0 bases and 3 bases respectively, with 10 bases between them. The length of the CDR3 is 15 residues. The CDR3 is CASSQDSRRTDTQYF. CDR3 nucleotide sequence: TGCGCCAGCAGCCAAGATTCTCGCAGGACAGATACGCAGTATTTT.

The chain joins TRBV7-3 to TRBJ2-5, with TRBD1 as a possible D gene (6 bases). The CDR3 consists of 14 residues. V was pared by 0 bases and J by 6 bases, with 11 bases between. Germline loops: CDR1 SGHTA, CDR2 FQGTGA. DNA for the CDR3: TGTGCCAGCAGCTTAACGGGGGCGGGTAAGACCCAGTACTTC. Amino acids: CASSLTGAGKTQYF.

The CDR3 DNA reads as TGTGCCCACGGGGAGAACACCGGGGAGCTGTTTTTT. Its protein product is CAHGENTGELFF. This chain joins TRBV7-7 and TRBJ2-2; tentatively, D is TRBD2 (5 bases). V was clipped by 11 bases and J by 1 base, with 8 bases between them. Germline V gene sequence: CDR1 SSHAT, CDR2 FNYEAQ (reference sequence). There are 12 residues in the CDR3.

This clone was recorded once. V is TRBV5-4 and J is TRBJ2-1; the D gene is possibly TRBD2 (6 bases). Germline assignment: CDR1 SGHNT and CDR2 YYREEE (reference sequence). The CDR3 runs to 16 residues. V lost 0 bases and J lost 4, with 14 bases in between. The CDR3 is CASSLGAGRSYNEQFF. Here the CDR3 DNA reads TGTGCCAGCAGCTTGGGGGCGGGGCGGAGTTACAATGAGCAGTTCTTC.

This clone appeared a few times. The genes are TRBV27 and TRBJ1-3; D might be TRBD1 (5 bases). The germline gives CDR1 MNHEY, CDR2 SMNVEV (reference sequence). This CDR3 has 14 amino acids. Trimming left V 5 bases short and J 2 bases short, with 10 bases between. CDR3 loop: CASSPRGAGNTIYF. The CDR3 nucleotides are TGTGCCAGCAGTCCTCGGGGGGCTGGAAACACCATATATTTT.

The V call is TRBV7-8, the J call TRBJ2-2; 8 bases fit TRBD2. Germline V gene sequence: CDR1 SGHVS, CDR2 FQNEAQ. This CDR3 comprises 15 residues. V lost 2 bases to trimming and J lost 6 bases; unmatched junction nucleotides: 5. The chain's CDR3 is CASSLRGLAPGELFF. CDR3 nucleotide sequence: TGTGCCAGCAGCTTACGTGGACTAGCTCCCGGGGAGCTGTTTTTT.

This rearrangement joins TRBV5-1 to TRBJ2-7; D is unresolved. Germline V gene data show CDR1 as SGHRS and CDR2 as YFSETQ. Trimming stripped 0 bases from V and 0 bases from J, with 10 bases between. CDR3 size: 15 residues. CDR3 sequence reads: CASSLEYRYSYEQYF. In DNA form, the CDR3 reads TGCGCCAGCAGCTTGGAGTACCGGTACTCCTACGAGCAGTACTTC.

The genes are TRBV6-1 and TRBJ1-1; D unclear. This CDR3 has 14 amino acids. With 3 bases removed from V and 0 bases from J, the gap between germline ends came to 8 bases. Germline values: CDR1 MNHNS, CDR2 SASEGT. CDR3 in DNA: TGTGCCAGCAGTGAGCCGGTTGTGAACACTGAAGCTTTCTTT. Translating gives CASSEPVVNTEAFF.

The chain carries TRBV4-3 and TRBJ1-2; no firm D call. Germline CDR1 reads LGHNA; CDR2 reads YSLEER. V lost 3 bases, J lost 4 bases, and 15 bases lay in between. This CDR3 is built from 15 residues. In DNA form, the CDR3 reads TGCGCCAGCAGCCAGGGCCGGGAGTTGAGCTATGGCTACACCTTC. This translates into CASSQGRELSYGYTF.

Turning to this clone: One end of the junction varies from germline; a read error may be responsible. The chain combines TRBV19 with TRBJ2-1; 11 bases line up with TRBD1. The V gene's germline CDR1 is LNHDA and CDR2 SQIVND (reference sequence). The CDR3 is 18 amino acids. As DNA, the CDR3 is TGTGCCAGTAGTATTTCAGGACAGGGGGCGGGCTCCTATAATGAGCAGTTCTTC. Translated: CASSISGQGAGSYNEQFF.

This chain joins TRBV5-1 and TRBJ1-1; D might be TRBD1 (6 bases). The length of the CDR3 is 14 residues. Germline V gene data show CDR1 as SGHRS and CDR2 as YFSETQ. V was pared by 3 bases and J by 1 base, with 10 bases between. The CDR3: CASSWGRGNTEAFF. CDR3 sequence (DNA): TGCGCCAGCAGCTGGGGCAGGGGGAACACTGAAGCTTTCTTT.

This clone was observed a single time. This sequence joins TRBV25-1 and TRBJ1-5; no definite D call. Between the trimmed V and J ends, which lost 3 bases and 4 bases, there was a span of 7 bases. The CDR3 is 13 amino acids. Germline V gene lookup returns CDR1 MGHDK and CDR2 SYGVNS. For the CDR3, the DNA is TGTGCCAGCAGTGACTCCGGGAATCAGCCCCAGCATTTT. Translation: CASSDSGNQPQHF. Variable domain in full (rest from reference TRBV25-1 and TRBJ1-5): EADIYQTPRYLVIGTGKKITLECSQTMGHDKMYWYQQDPGMELHLIHYSYGVNSTEKGDLSSESTVSRIRTEHFPLTLESARPSHTSQYLCASSDSGNQPQHFGDGTRLSIL.

This clone appeared a few times. This chain uses TRBV7-2 with TRBJ2-3; possibly TRBD1 for D (6 bases). With 6 bases removed from V and 5 bases from J, the gap between germline ends came to 9 bases. Per germline, CDR1 SGHTA and CDR2 FQGNSA. CDR3 length: 12 residues. The CDR3 region is CASREGGDTQYF. The CDR3, as DNA: TGTGCCAGCAGGGAAGGGGGAGATACGCAGTATTTT.

The chain uses TRBV28 and TRBJ2-1; the D gene is possibly TRBD2 (6 bases). CDR1 MDHEN and CDR2 SYDVKM come from the germline V gene. CDR3 length equals 16 residues. Trimming took 2 bases from V and 4 from J, leaving 15 bases between them. The DNA for the CDR3 is TGTGCCAGCAGTTTAGCTTTAGGCGGGGTATACAATGAGCAGTTCTTC. It translates to CASSLALGGVYNEQFF.